The clone carrying this T cell receptor beta chain appeared once. Its antigen is still unknown. The data are from a study of T cell responses to AZD1222 COVID-19 vaccine. Broader study findings: In a largely white British group with more females than males, clonal diversity was possibly underestimated.

TCRdb's table, derived via immunoSEQ multiplex PCR, lists solely in-frame clones and lacks some. The table shows more than 95,000 clones, with about 90% occurring only once. The CDR3 is 14 residues long. The V gene lost 0 bases and the J gene lost 7 bases, with 11 bases spanning the gap. Germline V gene lookup returns CDR1 SGDLS and CDR2 YYNGEE. V gene TRBV9 combines with J gene TRBJ1-5; D might be TRBD1 (5 bases). The sequence was collected from an adult in good health. This specimen consisted of peripheral blood, obtained on day 0 of AZD1222 vaccination. The chain's CDR3 is CASSVGGSGQPQHF. CDR3 DNA sequence: TGTGCCAGCAGCGTAGGGGGGTCGGGCCAGCCCCAGCATTTT.